This T cell receptor (beta chain) was recorded in a study of cytomegalovirus exposure and HLA in healthy donors. Whole-study results and caveats: Prior analysis indicated that the majority of TCR beta V segments exhibited productivity approximately 87% or approximately 30% of the time.

With respect to this clone: As yet, its antigen is unknown.

V lost 2 bases to trimming and J lost 1 base; unmatched junction nucleotides: 4. The CDR3 length is 15 residues. Germline loops: CDR1 LNHDA, CDR2 SQIVND (reference sequence). A multiplex PCR was run with 60 Vbeta primers and 13 Jbeta primers. Measured with immunoSEQ multiplex PCR; TCRdb has only the in-frame clones, and not every one. The sample consists of some 45,000 clones, 50% of them appearing once. V usage is TRBV19 and J usage is TRBJ1-1, with 7 bases aligning to TRBD1. The source of this sequence is a human donor in good health. The source material was PBMCs. The CDR3, as DNA: TGTGCCAGTAGTATACGGGCAGGGGGGAACACTGAAGCTTTCTTT. Translated: CASSIRAGGNTEAFF.